Each of the 16 T cell receptor beta chains below was sequenced from the same sample in a study of neurological immune-mediated disorders. TCRdb re-called the 5' RACE reads through MiXCR, storing one row per CDR3 protein. Among 50,000 to 85,000 distinct CDR3 sequences listed, around 5.5% were seen once. Input material: PBMCs. These receptors came from a woman aged 25 to 39 with multiple sclerosis.

This clonotype was detected ten times or more. The genes are TRBV15 and TRBJ2-1, with 8 positions matching TRBD2. The germline CDR1 and CDR2 sequences are LNHNV and YYDKDF (reference sequence). V lost 1 base and J lost 5; bases outside the gene matches: 4. This CDR3 is built from 15 residues. This CDR3 reads CATSRGLAGNNEQFF. CDR3 nucleotides: TGTGCCACCAGCAGAGGCCTAGCGGGTAACAATGAGCAGTTCTTC. The full variable domain, in which reference TRBV15 and TRBJ2-1 provide the parts outside the CDR3, is DAMVIQNPRYQVTQFGKPVTLSCSQTLNHNVMYWYQQKSSQAPKLLFHYYDKDFNNEADTPDNFQSRRPNTSFCFLDIRSPGLGDTAMYLCATSRGLAGNNEQFFGPGTRLTVL.

The sample holds many counts of this clonotype. The V gene is TRBV24-1, the J gene TRBJ2-1; D gene ambiguous. The CDR3 is 15 amino acids. Trimming took off 4 bases at V and 3 bases at J, with 12 bases between the two ends. The germline V gene has CDR1 KGHDR and CDR2 SFDVKD. The CDR3 DNA follows: TGTGCCACCAGTGACCACGGCAAGGGCTACAATGAGCAGTTCTTC. As protein: CATSDHGKGYNEQFF.

In this sample, this clonotype turned up a few times. The chain uses TRBV5-1 and TRBJ1-2; no definite D call. Germline lookup yields CDR1 SGHRS and CDR2 YFSETQ. Trimming stripped 0 bases from V and 8 bases from J, with 23 bases between. The CDR3 runs 17 residues. CDR3 nucleotide sequence: TGCGCCAGCAGCTTGGAGGCGGCGAGGGTGAAAACAAGCGGCTACACCTTC. Translation: CASSLEAARVKTSGYTF.

The sample holds many counts of this clonotype. The chain links TRBV9 to TRBJ2-3; weak D call: TRBD2 (6 bases). V lost 0 bases and J lost 3, with 17 bases in between. The CDR3 has 17 residues. Germline V gene data show CDR1 as SGDLS and CDR2 as YYNGEE. Written as DNA, the CDR3 is TGTGCCAGCAGCGTAGCCGGCGGGGATCGTAATACAGATACGCAGTATTTT. Translation: CASSVAGGDRNTDTQYF.

This clonotype has a handful of counts. The chain joins TRBV4-1 to TRBJ2-3; 7 positions match TRBD2. The V and J ends lost 3 bases and 1 base, in that order; junction bases with no gene match: 7. Germline-derived CDR1 and CDR2 are MGHRA and YSYEKL. The CDR3 runs to 16 residues. CDR3 sequence reads: CASSHHRDYRTDTQYF. In nucleotides, the CDR3 is TGCGCCAGCAGCCACCACCGGGACTACCGCACAGATACGCAGTATTTT.

This clonotype was counted only a few times. The chain couples TRBV5-6 to TRBJ2-7, with TRBD1 matching 7 bases. This CDR3 is 14 amino acids long. The V gene end was trimmed by 3 bases and the J gene end by 2 bases; junction bases not matched to a gene: 5. The germline gives CDR1 SGHDT, CDR2 YYEEEE. The CDR3 here is CASSWDSEAYEQYF. In DNA, the CDR3 is TGTGCCAGCAGCTGGGACAGTGAAGCCTACGAGCAGTACTTC.

The V call is TRBV15, the J call TRBJ1-2, with D tentatively TRBD1 (5 bases). The V end was cut by 0 bases, the J end by 7 bases, with 12 bases between. Germline V gene lookup returns CDR1 LNHNV and CDR2 YYDKDF (reference sequence). The CDR3 length is 14 residues. CDR3 DNA sequence: TGTGCCACCAGCAGAGATTGGGGCGGTGGTGGCTACACCTTC. Translating it yields CATSRDWGGGGYTF.

This clonotype was detected many times. The genes are TRBV10-1 and TRBJ2-7, with TRBD1 as a possible D gene (6 bases). The ends were cut back, 6 bases at V and 2 bases at J, with 14 bases in the middle. The CDR3 sequence is 14 residues long. In germline, CDR1 is WNHNN, CDR2 SYGVQD (reference sequence). The DNA for the CDR3 is TGCGCCAGCAGCCCCGGGACAAGGACCTACGAGCAGTACTTC. Protein product: CASSPGTRTYEQYF.

This clonotype was counted at least ten times. This sequence joins TRBV20-1 and TRBJ1-1, with no clear D. The germline V gene encodes CDR1 DFQATT and CDR2 SNEGSKA (reference sequence). The ends were cut back, 1 base at V and 0 bases at J, with 9 bases in the middle. This CDR3 contains 14 residues. CDR3 in amino acids: CSARGWTVNTEAFF. The CDR3 DNA reads as TGCAGTGCTAGAGGTTGGACCGTGAACACTGAAGCTTTCTTT.

This clonotype was counted many times. This chain connects TRBV5-6 to TRBJ1-2, with D unclear. The CDR3 spans 13 residues. Germline lookup yields CDR1 SGHDT and CDR2 YYEEEE. The V end was cut by 0 bases, the J end by 0 bases, with 3 bases between. For the CDR3, the DNA is TGTGCCAGCAGCTTGGACACTAACTATGGCTACACCTTC. It encodes CASSLDTNYGYTF.

This clonotype was counted many times. The chain carries TRBV5-1 and TRBJ2-7; no clear D. The CDR3 length is 11 residues. With 5 bases removed from V and 3 bases from J, the gap between germline ends came to 6 bases. Germline V lookup: CDR1 SGHRS, CDR2 YFSETQ. In DNA form, the CDR3 reads TGCGCCAGCAGAGTGGGCTACGAGCAGTACTTC. Translation gives CASRVGYEQYF.

A word on this clonotype: A much larger clone is a single base away; this may be a read error. CDR3 DNA sequence: TGCAGCGTAACGACTAGAACCCAAGAGACCCAGTACTTC. Its translation is CSVTTRTQETQYF. The genes are TRBV29-1 and TRBJ2-5; TRBD2 might be the D (6 bases). The CDR3 length is 13 residues. V was trimmed by 6 bases and J by 1 base, leaving 12 bases between them. From germline, CDR1 is SQVTM and CDR2 ANQGSEA. Combining the CDR3 with reference TRBV29-1 and TRBJ2-5 gives the whole variable domain SAVISQKPSRDICQRGTSLTIQCQVDSQVTMMFWYRQQPGQSLTLIATANQGSEATYESGFVIDKFPISRPNLTFSTLTVSNMSPEDSSIYLCSVTTRTQETQYFGPGTRLLVL.

This clonotype came up many times. The chain joins TRBV12-3 or TRBV12-4 to TRBJ2-2; D unresolved. The CDR3 has 14 residues. V shed 6 bases and J shed 0 bases, with 8 bases lying between them. CDR3 loop: CASRNSANTGELFF. The DNA for the CDR3 is TGTGCCAGCAGAAACAGCGCGAACACCGGGGAGCTGTTTTTT.

In its sample, this clonotype was seen many times. The chain carries TRBV20-1 and TRBJ2-7; D is uncertain. The CDR3 consists of 13 residues. V lost 0 bases, J lost 0 bases, and 6 bases lay in between. Germline values: CDR1 DFQATT, CDR2 SNEGSKA (reference sequence). This chain's CDR3 is CSARDPSSYEQYF. CDR3 sequence (DNA): TGCAGTGCTAGAGATCCTAGCTCCTACGAGCAGTACTTC.

This clonotype was counted many times. The chain combines TRBV10-3 with TRBJ1-2; D gene uncertain. The CDR3 spans 11 residues. Germline loops: CDR1 ENHRY, CDR2 SYGVKD. The V and J ends lost 11 bases and 4 bases respectively, with 11 bases between them. In nucleotides, the CDR3 is TGTGCCGAGCGCGTATTCTATGGCTACACCTTC. Protein: CAERVFYGYTF.

This clonotype was counted many times. The chain joins TRBV9 to TRBJ1-1, with D uncertain. The CDR3 length is 15 residues. The germline V gene has CDR1 SGDLS and CDR2 YYNGEE. Trimming cost V 0 bases and J 5 bases, with 14 bases left between them. CDR3 bases: TGTGCCAGCAGCGTAGCCTCAGGATCGGATACTGAAGCTTTCTTT. Residues: CASSVASGSDTEAFF.